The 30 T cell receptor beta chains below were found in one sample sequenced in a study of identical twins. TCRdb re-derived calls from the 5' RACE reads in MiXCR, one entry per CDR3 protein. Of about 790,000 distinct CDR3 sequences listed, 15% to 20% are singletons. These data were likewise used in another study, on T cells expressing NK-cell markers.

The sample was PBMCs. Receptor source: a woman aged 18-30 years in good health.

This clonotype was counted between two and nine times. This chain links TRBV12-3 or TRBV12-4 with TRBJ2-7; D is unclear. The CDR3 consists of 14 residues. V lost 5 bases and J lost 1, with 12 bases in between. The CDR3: CASSPNLESYEQYF. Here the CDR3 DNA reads TGTGCCAGCAGTCCTAATCTGGAATCCTACGAGCAGTACTTC.

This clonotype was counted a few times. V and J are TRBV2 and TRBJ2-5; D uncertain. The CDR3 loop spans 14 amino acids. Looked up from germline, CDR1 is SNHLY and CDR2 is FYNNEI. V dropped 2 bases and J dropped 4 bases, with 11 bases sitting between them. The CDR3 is CASSELGPPETQYF. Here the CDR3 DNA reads TGTGCCAGCAGTGAATTGGGCCCACCAGAGACCCAGTACTTC.

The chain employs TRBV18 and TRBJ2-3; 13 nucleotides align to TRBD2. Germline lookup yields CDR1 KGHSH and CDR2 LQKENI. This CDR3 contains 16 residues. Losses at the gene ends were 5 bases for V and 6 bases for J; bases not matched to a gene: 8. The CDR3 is CASSAGLAGESDTQYF. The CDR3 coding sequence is TGTGCCAGCTCAGCCGGACTAGCGGGAGAAAGCGATACGCAGTATTTT.

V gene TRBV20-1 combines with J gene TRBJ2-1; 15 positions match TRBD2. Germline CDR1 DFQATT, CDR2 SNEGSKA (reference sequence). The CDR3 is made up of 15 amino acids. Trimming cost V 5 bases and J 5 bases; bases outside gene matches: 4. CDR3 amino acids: CSARGTSGGNNEQFF. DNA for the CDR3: TGCAGTGCTCGAGGGACTAGCGGGGGGAACAATGAGCAGTTCTTC.

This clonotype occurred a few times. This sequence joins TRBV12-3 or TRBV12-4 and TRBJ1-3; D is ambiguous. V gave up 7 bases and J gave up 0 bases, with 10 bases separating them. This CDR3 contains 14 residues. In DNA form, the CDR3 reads TGTGCCAGCATCCCGGGGAGCTCTGGAAACACCATATATTTT. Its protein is CASIPGSSGNTIYF.

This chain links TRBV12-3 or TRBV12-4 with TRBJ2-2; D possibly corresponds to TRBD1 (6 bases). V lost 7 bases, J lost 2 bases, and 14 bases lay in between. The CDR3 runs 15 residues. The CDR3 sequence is CASTRTDRNTGELFF. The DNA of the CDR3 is TGTGCCAGCACTCGTACGGACAGAAACACCGGGGAGCTGTTTTTT.

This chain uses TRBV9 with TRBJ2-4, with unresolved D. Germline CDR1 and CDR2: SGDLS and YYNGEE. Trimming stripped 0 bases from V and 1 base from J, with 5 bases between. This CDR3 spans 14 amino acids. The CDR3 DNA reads TGTGCCAGCAGCGTAGGGGCGGCCAAAAACATTCAGTACTTC. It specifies CASSVGAAKNIQYF.

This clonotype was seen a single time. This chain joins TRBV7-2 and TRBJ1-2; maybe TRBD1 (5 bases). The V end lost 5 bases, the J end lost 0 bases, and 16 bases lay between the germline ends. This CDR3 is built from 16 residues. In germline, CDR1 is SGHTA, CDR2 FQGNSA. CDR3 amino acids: CASSPEWTRANYGYTF. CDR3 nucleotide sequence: TGTGCCAGCAGCCCAGAGTGGACACGGGCTAACTATGGCTACACCTTC.

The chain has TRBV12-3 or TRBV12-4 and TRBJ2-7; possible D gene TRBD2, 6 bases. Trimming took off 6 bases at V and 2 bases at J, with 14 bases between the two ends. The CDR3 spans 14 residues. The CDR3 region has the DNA TGTGCCAGCAGCCGTAGCGGAGCAACCTACGAGCAGTACTTC. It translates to CASSRSGATYEQYF.

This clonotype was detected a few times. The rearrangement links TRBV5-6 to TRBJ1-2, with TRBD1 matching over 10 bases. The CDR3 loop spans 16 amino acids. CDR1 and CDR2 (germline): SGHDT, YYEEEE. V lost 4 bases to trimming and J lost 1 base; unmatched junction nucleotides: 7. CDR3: CASSLDRGTFNYGYTF. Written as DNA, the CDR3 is TGTGCCAGCAGCCTGGACAGGGGGACGTTTAACTATGGCTACACCTTC.

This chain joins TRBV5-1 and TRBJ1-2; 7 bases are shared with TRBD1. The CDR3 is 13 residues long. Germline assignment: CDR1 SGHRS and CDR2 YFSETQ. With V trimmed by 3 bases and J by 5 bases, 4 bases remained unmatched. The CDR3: CASSSDRLYGYTF. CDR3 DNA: TGCGCCAGCAGCTCGGACAGGCTGTATGGCTACACCTTC.

The CDR3 DNA sequence: TGTGCCAGCAGCCAGTCGAGCGGGAGATTCTCCTACAATGAGCAGTTCTTC. Translated: CASSQSSGRFSYNEQFF. V is TRBV7-8 and J is TRBJ2-1, with 8 bases aligning to TRBD2. The CDR3 is made up of 17 amino acids. The V gene end was trimmed by 5 bases and the J gene end by 0 bases; junction bases not matched to a gene: 9. Germline V gene data show CDR1 as SGHVS and CDR2 as FQNEAQ.

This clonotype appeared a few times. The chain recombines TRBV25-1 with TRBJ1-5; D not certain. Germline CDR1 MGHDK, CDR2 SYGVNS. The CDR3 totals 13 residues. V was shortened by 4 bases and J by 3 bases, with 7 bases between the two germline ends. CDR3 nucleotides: TGTGCCAGCAGTGGACGCGCCAATCAGCCCCAGCATTTT. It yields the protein CASSGRANQPQHF.

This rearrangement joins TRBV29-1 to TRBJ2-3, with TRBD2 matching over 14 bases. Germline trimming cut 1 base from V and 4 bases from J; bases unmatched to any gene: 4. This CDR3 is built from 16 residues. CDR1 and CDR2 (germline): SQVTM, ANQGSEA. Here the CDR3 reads CSVEALGLAGADTQYF. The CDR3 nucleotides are TGCAGCGTTGAAGCCTTGGGACTAGCGGGAGCAGATACGCAGTATTTT.

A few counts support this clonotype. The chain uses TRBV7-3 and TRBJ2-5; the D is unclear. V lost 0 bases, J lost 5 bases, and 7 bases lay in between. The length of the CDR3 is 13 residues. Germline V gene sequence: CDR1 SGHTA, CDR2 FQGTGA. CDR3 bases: TGTGCCAGCAGCTTAACTATAGGGGAGACCCAGTACTTC. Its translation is CASSLTIGETQYF.

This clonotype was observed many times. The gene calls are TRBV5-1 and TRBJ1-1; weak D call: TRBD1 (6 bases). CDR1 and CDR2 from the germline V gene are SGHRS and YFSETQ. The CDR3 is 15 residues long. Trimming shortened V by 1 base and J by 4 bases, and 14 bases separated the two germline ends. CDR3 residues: CASSLNGGGGTEAFF. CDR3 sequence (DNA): TGCGCCAGCAGCTTGAATGGTGGAGGGGGCACTGAAGCTTTCTTT. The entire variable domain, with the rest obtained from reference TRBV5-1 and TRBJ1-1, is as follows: KAGVTQTPRYLIKTRGQQVTLSCSPISGHRSVSWYQQTPGQGLQFLFEYFSETQRNKGNFPGRFSGRQFSNSRSEMNVSTLELGDSALYLCASSLNGGGGTEAFFGQGTRLTVV.

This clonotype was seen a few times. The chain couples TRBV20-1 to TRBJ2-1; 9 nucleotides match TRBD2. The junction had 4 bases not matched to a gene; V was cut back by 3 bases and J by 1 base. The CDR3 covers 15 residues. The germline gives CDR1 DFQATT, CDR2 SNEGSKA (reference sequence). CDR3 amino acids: CSASLAGVSYNEQFF. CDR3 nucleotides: TGCAGTGCTAGCTTAGCGGGAGTTTCCTACAATGAGCAGTTCTTC.

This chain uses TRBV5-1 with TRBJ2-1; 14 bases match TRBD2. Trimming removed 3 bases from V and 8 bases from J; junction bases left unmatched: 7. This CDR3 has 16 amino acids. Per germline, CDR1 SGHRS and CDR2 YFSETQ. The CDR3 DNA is TGCGCCAGCAGCTACCTGACTAGCGGGGGGGCACATGAGCAGTTCTTC. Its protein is CASSYLTSGGAHEQFF.

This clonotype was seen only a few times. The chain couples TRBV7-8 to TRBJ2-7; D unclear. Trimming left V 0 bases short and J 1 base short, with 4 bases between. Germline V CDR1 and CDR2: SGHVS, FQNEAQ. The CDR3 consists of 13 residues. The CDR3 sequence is CASSLAKSYEQYF. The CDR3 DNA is TGTGCCAGCAGCTTAGCCAAATCCTACGAGCAGTACTTC.

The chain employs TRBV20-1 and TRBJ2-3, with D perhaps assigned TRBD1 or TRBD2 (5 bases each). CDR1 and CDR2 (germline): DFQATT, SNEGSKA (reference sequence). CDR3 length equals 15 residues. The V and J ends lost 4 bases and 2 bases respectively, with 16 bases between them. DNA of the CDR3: TGCAGTGCTATTAGGGACGGAAGCAACACAGATACGCAGTATTTT. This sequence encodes CSAIRDGSNTDTQYF.

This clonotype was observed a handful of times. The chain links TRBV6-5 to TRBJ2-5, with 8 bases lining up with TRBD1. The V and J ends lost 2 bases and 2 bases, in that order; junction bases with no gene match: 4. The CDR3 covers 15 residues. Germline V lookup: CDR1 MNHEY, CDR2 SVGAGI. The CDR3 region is CASSYNHRGQETQYF. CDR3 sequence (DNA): TGTGCCAGCAGTTACAACCACAGGGGGCAAGAGACCCAGTACTTC.

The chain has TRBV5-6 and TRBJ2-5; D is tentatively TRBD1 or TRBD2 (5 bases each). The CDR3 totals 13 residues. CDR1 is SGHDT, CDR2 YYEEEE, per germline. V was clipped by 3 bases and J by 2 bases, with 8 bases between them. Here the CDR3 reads CASSWGIQETQYF. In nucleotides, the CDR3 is TGTGCCAGCAGCTGGGGGATACAAGAGACCCAGTACTTC.

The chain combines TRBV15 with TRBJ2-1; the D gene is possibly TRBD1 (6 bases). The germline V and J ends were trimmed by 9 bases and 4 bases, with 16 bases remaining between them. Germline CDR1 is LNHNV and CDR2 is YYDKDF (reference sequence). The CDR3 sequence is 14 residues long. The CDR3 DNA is TGTGCCACTTCCCACCGGGACACTTACAATGAGCAGTTCTTC. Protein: CATSHRDTYNEQFF.

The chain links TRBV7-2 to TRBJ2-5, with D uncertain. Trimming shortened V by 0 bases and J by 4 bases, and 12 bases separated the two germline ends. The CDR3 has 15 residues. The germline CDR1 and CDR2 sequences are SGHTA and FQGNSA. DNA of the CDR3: TGTGCCAGCAGCTTAGCGGATAGTACCAGAGAGACCCAGTACTTC. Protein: CASSLADSTRETQYF.

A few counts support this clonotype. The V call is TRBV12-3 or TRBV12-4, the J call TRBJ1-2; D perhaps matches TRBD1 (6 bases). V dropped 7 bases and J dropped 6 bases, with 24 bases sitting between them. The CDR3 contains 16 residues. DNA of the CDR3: TGTGCCAGCACCTCGCTTCCGGGACAACAAGTCAATGGCTACACCTTC. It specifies CASTSLPGQQVNGYTF.

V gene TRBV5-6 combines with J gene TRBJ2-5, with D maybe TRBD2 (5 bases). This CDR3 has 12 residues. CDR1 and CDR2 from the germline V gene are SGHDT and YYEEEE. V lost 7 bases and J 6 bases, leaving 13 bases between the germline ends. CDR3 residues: CASGRDGKTQYF. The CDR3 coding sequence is TGTGCCAGCGGGAGAGATGGAAAGACCCAGTACTTC. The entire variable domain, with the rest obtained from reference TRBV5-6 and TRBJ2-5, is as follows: DAGVTQSPTHLIKTRGQQVTLRCSPKSGHDTVSWYQQALGQGPQFIFQYYEEEERQRGNFPDRFSGHQFPNYSSELNVNALLLGDSALYLCASGRDGKTQYFGPGTRLLVL.

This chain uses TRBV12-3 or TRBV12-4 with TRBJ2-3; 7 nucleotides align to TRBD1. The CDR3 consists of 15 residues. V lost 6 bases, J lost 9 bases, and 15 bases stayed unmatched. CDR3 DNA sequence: TGTGCCAGCAGAGAGGGGACAGCGCACGGCACAACGCAGTATTTT. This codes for CASREGTAHGTTQYF.

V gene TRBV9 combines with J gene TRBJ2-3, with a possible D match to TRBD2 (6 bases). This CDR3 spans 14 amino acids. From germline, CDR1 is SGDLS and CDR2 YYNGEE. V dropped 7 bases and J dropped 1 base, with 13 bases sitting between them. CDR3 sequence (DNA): TGTGCCAGCGGGGCGAGCGGGCGCACAGATACGCAGTATTTT. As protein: CASGASGRTDTQYF. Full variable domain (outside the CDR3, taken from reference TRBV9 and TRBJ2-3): DSGVTQTPKHLITATGQRVTLRCSPRSGDLSVYWYQQSLDQGLQFLIQYYNGEERAKGNILERFSAQQFPDLHSELNLSSLELGDSALYFCASGASGRTDTQYFGPGTRLTVL.

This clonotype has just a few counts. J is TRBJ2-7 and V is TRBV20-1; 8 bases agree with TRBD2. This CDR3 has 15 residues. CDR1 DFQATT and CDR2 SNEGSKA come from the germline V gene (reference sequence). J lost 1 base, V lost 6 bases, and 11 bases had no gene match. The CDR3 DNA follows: TGCAGTGCCTCACCTACTAGCGGAGGATCCTACGAGCAGTACTTC. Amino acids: CSASPTSGGSYEQYF.

CDR3 nucleotide sequence: TGTGCCAGCAGCCTTCGGACAGGGCGAGTTACCGGGGAGCTGTTTTTT. Its translation is CASSLRTGRVTGELFF. The chain employs TRBV7-9 and TRBJ2-2, with 8 bases matching TRBD1. J lost 5 bases, V lost 5 bases, and 10 bases had no gene match. Germline CDR1 reads SEHNR; CDR2 reads FQNEAQ (reference sequence). The CDR3 runs to 16 residues.